This T cell receptor beta chain originates from a study of T-cell reconstitution after alpha-beta-depleted transplantation in children. CDR3 length: 17 residues. V was trimmed by 0 bases and J by 5 bases, leaving 16 bases between them. Germline-derived CDR1 and CDR2 are SGHVS and FQNEAQ. Preparation of the TCRbeta library involved a method that used unique molecular identifiers. MiXCR was run by TCRdb on the PCR reads, yielding one entry per CDR3 protein. Here the sample spans about 460,000 distinct CDR3 sequences, roughly 10% being singletons. The chain employs TRBV7-8 and TRBJ2-2; TRBD1 might be the D (5 bases). This receptor was identified in a female patient aged 2-9 years who had a stem cell transplant for aplastic anemia, so the T cells may come from the graft donor. Sequences were derived from PBMCs, mostly from graft donor cells, sampled 180 days after TCRalphabeta/CD19-depleted stem cell transplant. This CDR3 reads CASSLARSWGQTGELFF. The CDR3 DNA follows: TGTGCCAGCAGCTTAGCGCGGAGCTGGGGCCAGACCGGGGAGCTGTTTTTT.